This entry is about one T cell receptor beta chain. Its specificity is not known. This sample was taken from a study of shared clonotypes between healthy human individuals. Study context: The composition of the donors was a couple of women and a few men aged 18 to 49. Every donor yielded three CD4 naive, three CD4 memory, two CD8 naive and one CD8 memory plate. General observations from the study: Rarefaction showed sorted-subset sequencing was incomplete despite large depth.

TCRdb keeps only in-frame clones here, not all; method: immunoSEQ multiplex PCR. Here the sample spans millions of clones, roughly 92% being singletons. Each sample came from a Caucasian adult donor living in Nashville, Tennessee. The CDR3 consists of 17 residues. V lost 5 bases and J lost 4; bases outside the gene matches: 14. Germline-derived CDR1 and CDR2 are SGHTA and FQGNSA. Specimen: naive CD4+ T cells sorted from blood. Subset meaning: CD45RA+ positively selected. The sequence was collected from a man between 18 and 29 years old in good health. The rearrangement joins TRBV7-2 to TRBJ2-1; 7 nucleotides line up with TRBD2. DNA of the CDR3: TGTGCCAGCAGCCCCCGCGGGGGATTAGCCACTTACAATGAGCAGTTCTTC. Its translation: CASSPRGGLATYNEQFF.